This T cell receptor (beta chain) was identified in a study of spatial heterogeneity in lung cancer. General observations from the study: The study found that expanded intratumoral alpha and beta TCR counts tracked tumor mutation counts. Ubiquitous and regional expanded TCR counts mirrored ubiquitous and regional nonsynonymous mutation counts, respectively.

The CDR3 extends over 17 amino acids. V was clipped by 0 bases and J by 5 bases; unmatched bases: 7. Germline CDR1 reads WNHNN; CDR2 reads SYGVQD (reference sequence). The time point: sample taken at primary tumor resection. The donors were 72 patients with non-small cell lung cancer that was early-stage and untreated. The authors sequenced whole RNA from tumor, nontumor lung or frozen PBMC without sorting. This clonotype has ten or more counts. Its target is not known. A distinct unique molecular identifier was carried by each TCR cDNA molecule. TCRdb redid the calling of the 5' RACE reads with MiXCR, one entry per CDR3 protein. The table records about 100,000 distinct CDR3 sequences, approximately 4.4% of them present only once.

V gene TRBV10-1 combines with J gene TRBJ2-1, with 10 bases aligning to TRBD2. This sample comprised lung tumor tissue, obtained at surgery. This sequence was found in a male donor with early-stage non-small cell lung cancer. The CDR3 bases are TGCGCCAGCAGTGAGTCCCCCCCTAGCGGGAGCCACAATGAGCAGTTCTTC. Translation: CASSESPPSGSHNEQFF.